These T cell receptor beta chains were read from a single sample in a study of T cell responses to AZD1222 COVID-19 vaccine. Profiling relied on immunoSEQ multiplex PCR, and the TCRdb table lists in-frame clones only, not all of them. Of around 220,000 clones in the sample, approximately 94% were seen once. Sequenced here: peripheral blood, sampled 28 days after the second dose of the MenACWY control vaccine. The source is an adult who received the MenACWY meningococcal vaccine as a control. Both conserved end residues are trimmed from each CDR3.

TRBV30	TRBJ2-2	AWSAINRETGELF
TRBV11-2	TRBJ2-7	ASSFGQGYEQY
TRBV6-5	TRBJ1-2	ASIDTGGRGYT
TRBV27	TRBJ2-2	ASRAGTGELF
TRBV3-1/TRBV3-2	TRBJ1-3	ASSQVALWGNTIY
TRBV18	TRBJ2-4	ASSPPRVPERENIQY
TRBV28	TRBJ1-1	ASAGYGSMGAF
TRBV4-2	TRBJ2-2	ASSQDRGGQPGELF
TRBV30	TRBJ2-5	AWSELGGVKETQY
TRBV28	TRBJ1-1	ASSLLENTEAF
TRBV21-1	TRBJ1-1	ASNSSRMNTEAF
TRBV28	TRBJ1-2	ASRTSGTGNYGYT
TRBV24-1	TRBJ2-1	ATSGGGGPAYNEQF
TRBV18	TRBJ2-2	ASSSLPGQVGGGELF
TRBV6-5	TRBJ2-7	ASSYLGKAGYEQY
TRBV4-1	TRBJ1-2	ASSQVSRAVYGYT
TRBV28	TRBJ1-6	ASSLEIRRGGSPLH
TRBV11-2	TRBJ2-3	ASSPMFSTDTQY
TRBV27	TRBJ2-1	ASSLISGAYNEQF
TRBV9	TRBJ1-2	ASSAGTGDVDYGYT
TRBV5-1	TRBJ2-3	ASSLAAGSSDTQY
TRBV7-9	TRBJ1-1	ASSLARVDTEAF
TRBV18	TRBJ2-6	ASSPGQGPSGANVLT
TRBV2	TRBJ1-6	ASRGPTEPLH
TRBV6-2/TRBV6-3	TRBJ1-5	ASSPRGQGVNQPQH
TRBV27	TRBJ1-4	ATRGQLNEKLF
TRBV12-3/TRBV12-4	TRBJ1-3	ASSLALANTIY
TRBV4-2	TRBJ1-1	ASSPGRLGDTEAF
TRBV19	TRBJ2-5	ASSIRLGETQY
TRBV7-9	TRBJ1-2	ASSFDRGDYGYT
TRBV5-5	TRBJ2-7	ASSSLSGTGNTYEQY
TRBV5-8	TRBJ2-5	ASSFMGTGSWETQY
TRBV19	TRBJ1-1	ASRGETGMSTEAF
TRBV19	TRBJ2-6	ASREGAGANVLT
TRBV5-4	TRBJ1-2	ASSLQGNYGYT
TRBV5-1	TRBJ2-7	ASSFTGSSYEQY
TRBV25-1	TRBJ1-4	ASGASAGAGELF
TRBV27	TRBJ1-1	ASSPGTGPEAF
TRBV5-6	TRBJ2-1	ASSLAVSSSYNEQF
TRBV2	TRBJ1-1	ASTGQGNTEAF
TRBV3-1/TRBV3-2	TRBJ2-3	ASSQGTPISTDTQY
TRBV5-1	TRBJ1-4	ASSYLIPGTGGRDEKLF
TRBV30	TRBJ1-2	AWSGGQGADGYT
TRBV7-3	TRBJ1-6	ASSSTGNSPLH
TRBV30	TRBJ2-1	AWRPLGDHQI
TRBV12-3/TRBV12-4	TRBJ1-5	ASRGQGDQPQH
TRBV18	TRBJ1-4	ASSPSGGVGEKLF
TRBV6-5	TRBJ2-3	ASTPTSGATDTQY
TRBV6-6	TRBJ2-1	ASSKRTGILYNEQF
TRBV19	TRBJ1-2	ASSILDGYT
TRBV24-1	TRBJ1-2	ATRGANYGYT
TRBV28	TRBJ2-7	ASSGSYAYEQY
TRBV9	TRBJ2-7	ASSPGAGVNEQY